This TCR beta chain was identified during a study of cytomegalovirus exposure and HLA in healthy donors. On this clone: What it binds is not known.

V dropped 2 bases and J dropped 5; count of bases not matched to a gene: 3. The V gene's germline CDR1 is SGDLS and CDR2 YYNGEE. The CDR3 covers 16 residues. Amplification used 60 Vbeta primers and 13 Jbeta primers. Some clones are missing from TCRdb's copy, which holds only in-frame ones; the method was immunoSEQ multiplex PCR. The sample consists of fewer than 150,000 clones, roughly 80% of them appearing once. Study outcomes and limitations: Analyzed later, most CMV-associated TCR beta chains appeared HLA-restricted.

This rearrangement joins TRBV9 to TRBJ2-3; 15 nucleotides line up with TRBD2. The sample was PBMCs. The source is a middle-aged man in good health and CMV-seropositive. In DNA, the CDR3 is TGTGCCAGCAGCGTCGGGACTAGCGGGGGGTTAGATACGCAGTATTTT. Encoded protein: CASSVGTSGGLDTQYF. Looking up the rest from reference TRBV9 and TRBJ2-3 gives the full variable domain: DSGVTQTPKHLITATGQRVTLRCSPRSGDLSVYWYQQSLDQGLQFLIQYYNGEERAKGNILERFSAQQFPDLHSELNLSSLELGDSALYFCASSVGTSGGLDTQYFGPGTRLTVL.